The 17 T cell receptor beta chains below all came from one sample that was sequenced in a study of human T cells and chemical hapten exposure (dated by TCRdb to about 2021). The receptor library was made with RACE. TCRdb records NextSeq 500 as the sequencer. TCRdb reworked the public reads: Q25 trimming with fastp, MiXCR clone assembly, productive beta chains retained. Here each entry gathers all rows of one CDR3 protein and keeps the most common genes and DNA. The sample data list about 380,000 distinct CDR3 sequences, and 4.8% of these were observed just once. The biggest ten clones account for 2% to 2.5% of the sample. In the paper's terms, the time point label means: patch test 1, 2 weeks after DPC sensitization. The sample's treatment or condition label, in plain terms: therapeutic diphenylcyclopropenone sensitization with weekly scalp DPC. This sample comprised whole blood, obtained in connection with sensitization to the hapten diphenylcyclopropenone (DPC). The receptor source for this set is a woman between 50 and 59 years old with alopecia areata. Some clones in this sample may be carry-over from other donors' samples.

This clonotype was seen a few times. The chain is built from TRBV6-2 or TRBV6-3 and TRBJ2-3, with 7 positions matching TRBD2. The CDR3 contains 18 residues. V shed 4 bases and J 2 bases; nucleotides not matched to a gene: 15. Germline lookup yields CDR1 MNHEY and CDR2 SVGEGT. The CDR3 DNA reads TGTGCCAGCAGTTGGTATCCAGGGACTACCGACCTCACAGATACGCAGTATTTT. Its protein product is CASSWYPGTTDLTDTQYF.

This chain uses TRBV29-1 with TRBJ2-5; TRBD1 matches 8 bases. Germline V gives CDR1 SQVTM, CDR2 ANQGSEA. The CDR3 spans 12 residues. With 8 bases clipped from V and 4 bases from J, the junction kept 6 bases outside the gene matches. The CDR3: CSTAGTGETQYF. CDR3 nucleotide sequence: TGCAGCACCGCCGGGACAGGAGAGACCCAGTACTTC.

The chain employs TRBV12-3 or TRBV12-4 and TRBJ2-1; 8 positions agree with TRBD2. The CDR3 consists of 11 residues. V lost 5 bases and J lost 11; bases outside the gene matches: 2. For the CDR3, the DNA is TGTGCCAGCAGTATTAGCGGGAAGCAGTTCTTC. This sequence encodes CASSISGKQFF.

Many counts were recorded for this clonotype. The genes are TRBV5-1 and TRBJ1-4; the match to TRBD1 covers 9 bases. CDR1 and CDR2 from the germline V gene are SGHRS and YFSETQ. The CDR3 extends over 16 amino acids. V gave up 4 bases and J gave up 3 bases; unmatched junction bases: 7. The CDR3 is CASSLQGAGSNEKLFF. CDR3 DNA sequence: TGCGCCAGCAGCCTACAGGGGGCAGGATCTAATGAAAAACTGTTTTTT.

Many counts were recorded for this clonotype. The chain has TRBV6-1 and TRBJ2-1; D is undetermined. Trimming removed 3 bases from V and 9 bases from J, with 9 bases in between. This CDR3 is built from 12 residues. Germline assignment: CDR1 MNHNS and CDR2 SASEGT. The CDR3 is CASSDGWGEQFF. DNA of the CDR3: TGTGCCAGCAGTGACGGTTGGGGTGAGCAGTTCTTC.

The chain is built from TRBV5-1 and TRBJ1-2, with 9 bases fitting TRBD1. Germline V gene lookup returns CDR1 SGHRS and CDR2 YFSETQ. This CDR3 region has 17 residues. J lost 5 bases, V lost 3 bases, and 14 bases had no gene match. The CDR3 DNA is TGCGCCAGCAGCTCGATCCTACAGGGGGCGCTTCCTTATGGCTACACCTTC. Protein sequence: CASSSILQGALPYGYTF.

This clonotype was seen many times. The chain has TRBV28 and TRBJ1-2; D remains unclear. The germline V gene encodes CDR1 MDHEN and CDR2 SYDVKM. The V gene lost 8 bases and the J gene lost 4 bases, with 17 bases spanning the gap. This CDR3 spans 14 amino acids. The CDR3 DNA is TGTGCCAGCGTAGGTGGTGGGAACAGCTATGGCTACACCTTC. Protein product: CASVGGGNSYGYTF.

The chain employs TRBV18 and TRBJ2-7, with a possible D match to TRBD2 (6 bases). Germline V gene lookup returns CDR1 KGHSH and CDR2 LQKENI. The CDR3 extends over 13 amino acids. V was pared by 3 bases and J by 5 bases, with 11 bases between. The CDR3 DNA is TGTGCCAGCTCACCTGGAGGGAGCAACGAGCAGTACTTC. The encoded protein is CASSPGGSNEQYF.

In its sample, this clonotype was seen many times. The rearrangement joins TRBV6-2 or TRBV6-3 to TRBJ1-1, with D perhaps TRBD1 (6 bases). Trimming cost V 6 bases and J 6 bases, with 11 bases left between them. Germline lookup yields CDR1 MNHEY and CDR2 SVGEGT. The CDR3 extends over 12 amino acids. Here the CDR3 reads CASRQGPAEAFF. CDR3 sequence (DNA): TGTGCCAGCAGACAGGGCCCGGCTGAAGCTTTCTTT.

This clonotype was seen only a few times. The CDR3 sequence: CASSSPVNRGRALEQYF. In nucleotides, the CDR3 is TGTGCCAGCAGTTCTCCCGTAAACAGGGGGAGGGCTCTCGAGCAGTACTTC. The rearrangement joins TRBV28 to TRBJ2-7; maybe TRBD1 (8 bases). V lost 4 bases to trimming and J lost 6 bases, with 25 bases between them. In germline, CDR1 is MDHEN, CDR2 SYDVKM. The CDR3 sequence is 17 residues long.

V is TRBV7-2 and J is TRBJ2-5; TRBD2 aligns across 9 bases. The junction had 5 bases not matched to a gene; V was cut back by 2 bases and J by 1 base. CDR3 length equals 16 residues. The germline CDR1 and CDR2 sequences are SGHTA and FQGNSA. The CDR3 spells CASSLRLGLAQETQYF. The CDR3 DNA is TGTGCCAGCAGCTTAAGATTGGGACTAGCCCAAGAGACCCAGTACTTC.

This clonotype was seen more than once but under ten times. The chain is built from TRBV6-5 and TRBJ1-2; the D gene is possibly TRBD1 (5 bases). Per the germline V gene, CDR1 is MNHEY and CDR2 is SVGAGI. The CDR3 extends over 14 amino acids. The ends were cut back, 5 bases at V and 3 bases at J, with 13 bases in the middle. The CDR3 sequence: CASSLTGPHYGYTF. The CDR3 coding sequence is TGTGCCAGCAGTCTAACAGGACCCCACTATGGCTACACCTTC.

This chain joins TRBV5-6 and TRBJ2-4; no firm D call. Deletions cut 6 bases from V and 0 bases from J, with 10 bases between. This CDR3 comprises 14 residues. From germline, CDR1 is SGHDT and CDR2 YYEEEE. The DNA for the CDR3 is TGTGCCAGCACGGCGTGGCTAGCCAAAAACATTCAGTACTTC. Protein sequence: CASTAWLAKNIQYF.

The sample holds a few counts of this clonotype. V gene TRBV5-4 combines with J gene TRBJ2-3, with no clear D. Germline loops: CDR1 SGHNT, CDR2 YYREEE (reference sequence). Trimming took off 0 bases at V and 7 bases at J, with 9 bases between the two ends. This CDR3 has 13 amino acids. The CDR3 DNA follows: TGTGCCAGCAGCTTGGACCGCAGCTATACGCAGTATTTT. It is translated as CASSLDRSYTQYF. Together with reference TRBV5-4 and TRBJ2-3, the CDR3 gives the full variable domain: ETGVTQSPTHLIKTRGQQVTLRCSSQSGHNTVSWYQQALGQGPQFIFQYYREEENGRGNFPPRFSGLQFPNYSSELNVNALELDDSALYLCASSLDRSYTQYFGPGTRLTVL.

This clonotype was counted a few times. This chain links TRBV20-1 with TRBJ2-2; TRBD1 might be the D (6 bases). CDR3 size: 13 residues. Trimming removed 5 bases from V and 4 bases from J, with 11 bases in between. Germline values: CDR1 DFQATT, CDR2 SNEGSKA (reference sequence). CDR3 region: CSARDIVTGELFF. The CDR3 region has the DNA TGCAGTGCTCGGGACATTGTCACCGGGGAGCTGTTTTTT.

This chain links TRBV6-5 with TRBJ2-3; 12 bases align to TRBD2. This CDR3 spans 19 amino acids. The germline V gene encodes CDR1 MNHEY and CDR2 SVGAGI. Losses at the gene ends were 0 bases for V and 0 bases for J; bases not matched to a gene: 7. CDR3 coding DNA: TGTGCCAGCAGTTACTCAGGACTAGCGGGGAGTTTTAGCACAGATACGCAGTATTTT. Its translation: CASSYSGLAGSFSTDTQYF.

This clonotype was counted at least ten times. The rearrangement links TRBV10-3 to TRBJ1-6, with D possibly matching TRBD1 (6 bases). The CDR3 length is 13 residues. Germline V lookup: CDR1 ENHRY, CDR2 SYGVKD. Trimming took off 3 bases at V and 10 bases at J, with 10 bases between the two ends. This CDR3 reads CAISEQGGSPLHF. In DNA, the CDR3 is TGTGCCATCAGTGAACAGGGAGGGTCACCCCTCCACTTT.